One sample yielded the 9 T cell receptor beta chains listed below, sequenced in a study of Tregs in tolerant kidney transplant recipients. Repertoires were generated with immunoSEQ multiplex PCR, while TCRdb's copy carries only in-frame clones and drops some. The data hold around 75,000 clones, with roughly nine tenths observed a single time. Specimen: CD4+ T cells from blood, collected before the transplant. These receptors came from a human donor who received a combined kidney and bone marrow transplant.

The chain recombines TRBV19 with TRBJ2-3, with D possibly TRBD1 on 5 matching bases. Germline V gene lookup returns CDR1 LNHDA and CDR2 SQIVND (reference sequence). Trimming took 2 bases from V and 2 from J, leaving 8 bases between them. This CDR3 is built from 14 residues. CDR3 DNA sequence: TGTGCCAGTAGTATATCAGGGTACACAGATACGCAGTATTTT. Translation gives CASSISGYTDTQYF.

V gene TRBV12-5 combines with J gene TRBJ2-3; D gene uncertain. From germline, CDR1 is LGHNT and CDR2 FRNRAP. Trimming took off 4 bases at V and 2 bases at J, with 4 bases between the two ends. The CDR3 covers 12 residues. The CDR3 DNA sequence: TGTGCTAGTGGTTCCCACACAGATACGCAGTATTTT. Its protein is CASGSHTDTQYF. Full variable domain (missing parts from reference TRBV12-5 and TRBJ2-3): DARVTQTPRHKVTEMGQEVTMRCQPILGHNTVFWYRQTMMQGLELLAYFRNRAPLDDSGMPKDRFSAEMPDATLATLKIQPSEPRDSAVYFCASGSHTDTQYFGPGTRLTVL.

The V and J genes are TRBV19 and TRBJ2-1, with 11 bases lining up with TRBD2. The CDR3 runs to 17 residues. The germline CDR1 and CDR2 sequences are LNHDA and SQIVND (reference sequence). Germline trimming cut 3 bases from V and 6 bases from J; bases unmatched to any gene: 10. CDR3 in DNA: TGTGCCAGTAGTATTGTCCTTAGCGGGAGGGCCGGCAATGAGCAGTTCTTC. Translated, it gives CASSIVLSGRAGNEQFF.

The chain employs TRBV4-1 and TRBJ1-3, with a possible D match to TRBD1 (5 bases). CDR1 and CDR2 (germline): MGHRA, YSYEKL. The CDR3 is made up of 13 amino acids. V lost 8 bases and J 6 bases, leaving 14 bases between the germline ends. This CDR3 is CASRRVGENTIYF. CDR3 sequence (DNA): TGCGCCAGCCGCAGGGTGGGCGAAAACACCATATATTTT.

This chain uses TRBV28 with TRBJ1-5; D is uncertain. The V gene lost 6 bases and the J gene lost 5 bases, with 11 bases spanning the gap. The CDR3 runs to 13 residues. Germline V gives CDR1 MDHEN, CDR2 SYDVKM. The CDR3 sequence: CASREGRHQPQHF. CDR3 in DNA: TGTGCCAGCAGGGAGGGAAGACATCAGCCCCAGCATTTT.

This sequence joins TRBV5-1 and TRBJ2-7; perhaps TRBD2 as D (7 bases). There are 13 residues in the CDR3. Germline loops: CDR1 SGHRS, CDR2 YFSETQ. Trimming removed 5 bases from V and 5 bases from J, with 14 bases in between. In DNA, the CDR3 is TGCGCCAGCAGAGGGGGGGATTTGAACGAGCAGTACTTC. It translates to CASRGGDLNEQYF.

This chain uses TRBV7-4 with TRBJ2-6; 7 bases fit TRBD1. This CDR3 is built from 21 residues. Germline trimming cut 1 base from V and 0 bases from J; bases unmatched to any gene: 15. CDR1 SGHVT and CDR2 SQSDAQ come from the germline V gene. For the CDR3, the DNA is TGTGCCAGCAGCTTAGTGAAAAACCGGGACAGACATTCCTCTGGGGCCAACGTCCTGACTTTC. Translated, it gives CASSLVKNRDRHSSGANVLTF.

The chain is built from TRBV5-1 and TRBJ2-2, with 10 bases identical to TRBD1. The CDR3 extends over 16 amino acids. The germline V gene has CDR1 SGHRS and CDR2 YFSETQ. The trim removed 2 bases at V and 6 bases at J, leaving 7 bases unmatched. The CDR3 nucleotides are TGCGCCAGCAGCTTTAGGGGACAGGGGATCGCCGGGGAGCTGTTTTTT. It encodes CASSFRGQGIAGELFF.

The rearrangement links TRBV6-1 to TRBJ2-2, with TRBD2 matching over 10 bases. CDR1 is MNHNS and CDR2 is SASEGT in the germline V gene. Trimming removed 4 bases from V and 3 bases from J; junction bases left unmatched: 5. This CDR3 has 16 amino acids. The CDR3 loop is CASSGRLAGDTGELFF. The CDR3 DNA follows: TGTGCCAGCAGTGGTCGGCTAGCGGGAGACACCGGGGAGCTGTTTTTT.